This T cell receptor (beta chain) was documented in a study of identical twins. Comment on this clonotype: Antigen specificity is unknown.

A universal primer site was incorporated via template switching, and the cDNA contained unique molecular identifiers. Each CDR3 protein gets one entry after TCRdb re-called the 5' RACE reads with MiXCR. The top ten clones hold under 7.5% of a sample with roughly 290,000 distinct CDR3 sequences, roughly 9% of them seen once. This CDR3 spans 17 amino acids. V gave up 0 bases and J gave up 4 bases; unmatched junction bases: 10. CDR1 is DFQATT and CDR2 is SNEGSKA in the germline V gene (reference sequence). Notes on the study in general: Beta out-of-frame sequences showed weaker excess twin sharing.

These same records also appear under a second study, on yellow fever vaccine responses in identical twins.

This sequence originates from a woman younger than 35 in good health. J is TRBJ2-1 and V is TRBV20-1, with 9 bases identical to TRBD2. Sequencing was done on a sample of CD8+ T cells sorted from blood. The CDR3 coding sequence is TGCAGTGCTAGAGAGGGGACTAGCCGATACAGTTACAATGAGCAGTTCTTC. This translates into CSAREGTSRYSYNEQFF.